This TCR beta chain is from a study of vaccination and CD4 T cells after COVID-19. Sequencing of the DNA from cultured CD4+ T cells was carried out with the Oncomine TCR Beta short-read assay. TCRdb passed the PCR reads through MiXCR, listing each CDR3 protein once. The data hold 17,000 or so distinct CDR3 sequences, with around 40% observed a single time. To note about this clonotype: Its antigen is still unknown.

Treatment indicated: approximately nine-day PBMC culture with coronavirus spike peptide pools or control peptides (ViraFEST assay). Germline CDR1 and CDR2: MDHEN and SYDVKM. The CDR3 covers 16 residues. With 6 bases removed from V and 0 bases from J, the gap between germline ends came to 18 bases. This clonotype originated in a human donor who had recovered from COVID-19. Material: CD4+ T cells from blood, cultured in vitro. The chain uses TRBV28 and TRBJ2-7, with D unclear. The CDR3 sequence is CASSLYGSTSSYEQYF. The CDR3 DNA reads TGTGCCAGCAGCCTATATGGGTCCACATCCTCCTACGAGCAGTACTTC.